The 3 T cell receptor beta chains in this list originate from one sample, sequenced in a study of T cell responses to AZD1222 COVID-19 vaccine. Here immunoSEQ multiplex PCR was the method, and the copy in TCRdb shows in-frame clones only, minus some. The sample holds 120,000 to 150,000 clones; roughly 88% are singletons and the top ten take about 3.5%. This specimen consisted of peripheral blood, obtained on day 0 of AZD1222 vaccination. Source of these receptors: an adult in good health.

DNA for the CDR3: TGCGCCAGCAGTACAGGAGTCGGGGAGCTGTTTTTT. It translates to CASSTGVGELFF. The V gene is TRBV10-1, the J gene TRBJ2-2, with D possibly TRBD1 on 5 matching bases. V was cut by 5 bases and J by 7 bases, with 8 bases left in between. CDR3 length equals 12 residues. Germline V gene data show CDR1 as WNHNN and CDR2 as SYGVQD (reference sequence).

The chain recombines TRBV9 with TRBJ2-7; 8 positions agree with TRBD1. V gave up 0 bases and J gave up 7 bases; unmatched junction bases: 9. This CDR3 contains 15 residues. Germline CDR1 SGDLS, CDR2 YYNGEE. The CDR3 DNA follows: TGTGCCAGCAGCGTAGGGGTGACAGGGGTTGCGGAGCAGTACTTC. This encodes CASSVGVTGVAEQYF.

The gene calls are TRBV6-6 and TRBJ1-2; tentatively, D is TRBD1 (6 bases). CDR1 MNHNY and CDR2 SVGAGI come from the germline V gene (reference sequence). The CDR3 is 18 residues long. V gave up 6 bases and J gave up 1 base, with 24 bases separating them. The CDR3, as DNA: TGTGCCAGCAGACGAGGGGCGGGACAACAGGATCATAACTATGGCTACACCTTC. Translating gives CASRRGAGQQDHNYGYTF.